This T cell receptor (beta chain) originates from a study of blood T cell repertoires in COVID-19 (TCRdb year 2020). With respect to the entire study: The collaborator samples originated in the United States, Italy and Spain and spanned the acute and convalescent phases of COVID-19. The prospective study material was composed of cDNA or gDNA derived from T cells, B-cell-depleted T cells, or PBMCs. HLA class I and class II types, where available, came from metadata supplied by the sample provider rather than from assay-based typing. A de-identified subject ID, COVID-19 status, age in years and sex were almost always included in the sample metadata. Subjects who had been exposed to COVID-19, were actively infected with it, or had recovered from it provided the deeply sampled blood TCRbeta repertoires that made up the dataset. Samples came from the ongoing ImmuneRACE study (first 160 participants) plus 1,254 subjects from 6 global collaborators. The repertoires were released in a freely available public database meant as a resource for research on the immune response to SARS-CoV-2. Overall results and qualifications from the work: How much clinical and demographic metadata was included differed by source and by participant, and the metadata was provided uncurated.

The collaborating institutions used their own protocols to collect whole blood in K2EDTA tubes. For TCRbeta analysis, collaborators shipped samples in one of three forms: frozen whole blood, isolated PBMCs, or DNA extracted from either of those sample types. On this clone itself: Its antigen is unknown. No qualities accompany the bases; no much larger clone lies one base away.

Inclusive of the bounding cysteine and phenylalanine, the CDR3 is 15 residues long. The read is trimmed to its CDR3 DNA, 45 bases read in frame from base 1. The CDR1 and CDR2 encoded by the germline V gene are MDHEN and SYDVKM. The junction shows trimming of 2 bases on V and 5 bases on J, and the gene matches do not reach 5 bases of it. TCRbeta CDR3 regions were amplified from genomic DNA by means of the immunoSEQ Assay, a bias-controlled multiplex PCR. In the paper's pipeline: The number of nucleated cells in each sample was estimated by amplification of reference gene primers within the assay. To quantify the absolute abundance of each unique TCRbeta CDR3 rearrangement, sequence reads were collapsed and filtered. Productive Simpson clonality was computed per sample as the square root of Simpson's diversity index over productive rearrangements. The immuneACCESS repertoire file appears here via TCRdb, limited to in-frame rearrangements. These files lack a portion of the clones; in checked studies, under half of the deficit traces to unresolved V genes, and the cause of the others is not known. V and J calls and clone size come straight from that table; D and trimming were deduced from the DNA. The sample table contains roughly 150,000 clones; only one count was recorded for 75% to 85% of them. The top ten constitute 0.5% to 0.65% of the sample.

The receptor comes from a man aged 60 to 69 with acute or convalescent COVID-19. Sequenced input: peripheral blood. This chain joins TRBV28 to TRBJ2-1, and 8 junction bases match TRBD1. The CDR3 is CASSLIGQGNNEQFF. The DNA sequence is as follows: TGTGCCAGCAGTTTAATAGGACAGGGCAACAATGAGCAGTTCTTC.